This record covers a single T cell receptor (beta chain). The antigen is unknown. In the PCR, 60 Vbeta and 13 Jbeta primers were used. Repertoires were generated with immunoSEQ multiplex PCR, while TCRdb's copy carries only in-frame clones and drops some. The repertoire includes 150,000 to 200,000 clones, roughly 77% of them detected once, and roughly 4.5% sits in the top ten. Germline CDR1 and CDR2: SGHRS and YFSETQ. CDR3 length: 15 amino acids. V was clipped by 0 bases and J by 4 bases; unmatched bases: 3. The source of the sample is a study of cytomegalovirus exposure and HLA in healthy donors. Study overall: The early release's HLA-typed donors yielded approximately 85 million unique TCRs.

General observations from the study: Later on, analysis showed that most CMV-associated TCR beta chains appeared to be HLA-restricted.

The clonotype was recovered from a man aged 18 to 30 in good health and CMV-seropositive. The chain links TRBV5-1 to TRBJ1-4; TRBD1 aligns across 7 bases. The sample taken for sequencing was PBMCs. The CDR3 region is CASSLGGQSNEKLFF. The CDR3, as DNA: TGCGCCAGCAGCTTGGGGGGACAGAGTAATGAAAAACTGTTTTTT.